Below, 14 T cell receptor beta chains from the same sample are listed, as sequenced in a study of human T cells and chemical hapten exposure. TCRdb reanalysed the RACE reads using MiXCR and keeps one entry per CDR3 protein. The data contain about 98,000 distinct CDR3 sequences, about a tenth of them seen just once; the ten biggest clones take up around 3.3%. Indicated time point: pre-sensitization, week 0. Specified treatment: therapeutic diphenylcyclopropenone sensitization with weekly scalp DPC. This specimen was whole blood, taken in connection with sensitization to the hapten diphenylcyclopropenone (DPC). The receptors here all came from a woman aged 55 to 70 with alopecia areata. Some clones in this sample may be carry-over from other donors' samples.

This clonotype appeared many times. CDR3 in DNA: TGTGCCAGCAGTGGGGATTGGGAGACCCAGTACTTC. Translated: CASSGDWETQYF. This chain links TRBV3-1 with TRBJ2-5; D not certain. The CDR3 is 12 residues long. Deletions cut 6 bases from V and 5 bases from J, with 10 bases between. Germline CDR1 and CDR2: LGHDT and YNNKEL (reference sequence).

At least ten counts were recorded for this clonotype. The V gene is TRBV5-1, the J gene TRBJ1-1; 7 positions match TRBD1. V lost 9 bases to trimming and J lost 2 bases; unmatched junction nucleotides: 7. Per the germline V gene, CDR1 is SGHRS and CDR2 is YFSETQ. This CDR3 region has 13 residues. In nucleotides, the CDR3 is TGCGCCACCCGACAGGGACCAAACACTGAAGCTTTCTTT. It codes for CATRQGPNTEAFF.

Of note for this clonotype: In this CDR3 the conserved last residue, phenylalanine or tryptophan, is missing, so a read error is likely. V gene TRBV19 combines with J gene TRBJ2-1, with 8 bases that match TRBD1. The germline V gene encodes CDR1 LNHDA and CDR2 SQIVND (reference sequence). The length of the CDR3 is 13 residues. The junction had 6 bases not matched to a gene; V was cut back by 5 bases and J by 9 bases. For the CDR3, the DNA is TGTGCCAGTAGTTTGGACAGGGCCGGTGAGCAGTTCTCC. Translation gives CASSLDRAGEQFS.

This clonotype was recorded many times. The chain employs TRBV7-6 and TRBJ2-1; D possibly matches TRBD1 or TRBD2 (6 bases each). Germline V gives CDR1 SGHVS, CDR2 FNYEAQ. CDR3 length equals 16 residues. Trimming took off 0 bases at V and 5 bases at J, with 14 bases between the two ends. As DNA, the CDR3 is TGTGCCAGCAGCTTAGCGTACGGGGGCCAGAACAATGAGCAGTTCTTC. Protein product: CASSLAYGGQNNEQFF. Full variable domain (outside the CDR3, taken from reference TRBV7-6 and TRBJ2-1): GAGVSQSPRYKVTKRGQDVALRCDPISGHVSLYWYRQALGQGPEFLTYFNYEAQQDKSGLPNDRFSAERPEGSISTLTIQRTEQRDSAMYRCASSLAYGGQNNEQFFGPGTRLTVL.

The chain is built from TRBV20-1 and TRBJ2-7, with 11 bases aligning to TRBD2. V shed 5 bases and J 4 bases; nucleotides not matched to a gene: 7. The CDR3 covers 14 residues. Per germline, CDR1 DFQATT and CDR2 SNEGSKA (reference sequence). The chain's CDR3 is CSAVSGGASYEQYF. The DNA of the CDR3 is TGCAGTGCTGTTAGCGGGGGGGCCTCTTACGAGCAGTACTTC.

The chain has TRBV20-1 and TRBJ1-5; no firm D call. The V gene's germline CDR1 is DFQATT and CDR2 SNEGSKA (reference sequence). The CDR3 contains 11 residues. CDR3: CSLGINQPQHF. The CDR3 coding sequence is TGCAGCCTGGGGATTAATCAGCCCCAGCATTTT.

The rearrangement links TRBV20-1 to TRBJ1-4, with D uncertain. CDR1 DFQATT and CDR2 SNEGSKA come from the germline V gene (reference sequence). Trimming shortened V by 5 bases and J by 0 bases, and 7 bases separated the two germline ends. The CDR3 is made up of 13 amino acids. The CDR3 is CSAPPTTNEKLFF. CDR3 nucleotide sequence: TGCAGTGCTCCGCCTACAACTAATGAAAAACTGTTTTTT.

This clonotype was seen more than once but under ten times. The chain links TRBV6-6 to TRBJ2-1, with 8 bases identical to TRBD2. Looked up from germline, CDR1 is MNHNY and CDR2 is SVGAGI (reference sequence). This CDR3 region has 15 residues. Trimming cost V 3 bases and J 5 bases; bases outside gene matches: 6. This CDR3 reads CASSYQAGGDNEQFF. The CDR3 nucleotides read TGTGCCAGCAGTTATCAGGCGGGGGGTGACAATGAGCAGTTCTTC.

This clonotype was observed many times. The chain has TRBV11-3 and TRBJ2-1, with D perhaps TRBD1 (5 bases). The CDR3 contains 15 residues. Germline loops: CDR1 SGHNT, CDR2 YENEEA. V lost 5 bases and J lost 0, with 11 bases in between. This CDR3 reads CASSIQGSSYNEQFF. In DNA form, the CDR3 reads TGTGCCAGCAGCATCCAGGGAAGCTCCTACAATGAGCAGTTCTTC.

The genes are TRBV27 and TRBJ1-1; D gene ambiguous. The germline V gene has CDR1 MNHEY and CDR2 SMNVEV (reference sequence). The CDR3 covers 16 residues. V was cut by 5 bases and J by 4 bases, with 20 bases left in between. The CDR3 DNA is TGTGCCAGCAGTCCAGCCCCGACCCGCGGGAGCACTGAAGCTTTCTTT. Amino acid sequence: CASSPAPTRGSTEAFF.

This clonotype was found a few times. The chain has TRBV20-1 and TRBJ2-3; D uncertain. V shed 1 base and J shed 1 base, with 9 bases lying between them. Germline V gene sequence: CDR1 DFQATT, CDR2 SNEGSKA (reference sequence). This CDR3 spans 14 amino acids. CDR3 bases: TGCAGTGCTAGAGTGGGCGGAGGCACAGATACGCAGTATTTT. Protein product: CSARVGGGTDTQYF.

This chain connects TRBV13 to TRBJ1-3, with a weak D call TRBD1 (5 bases). The CDR3 consists of 14 residues. Germline V gene lookup returns CDR1 PRHDT and CDR2 FYEKMQ (reference sequence). The germline V and J ends were trimmed by 0 bases and 5 bases, with 8 bases remaining between them. CDR3 nucleotide sequence: TGTGCCAGCAGCTTAGGGACAGCGAGAAACACCATATATTTT. Amino acid sequence: CASSLGTARNTIYF. Based on the CDR3 plus reference TRBV13 and TRBJ1-3, the full variable domain is AAGVIQSPRHLIKEKRETATLKCYPIPRHDTVYWYQQGPGQDPQFLISFYEKMQSDKGSIPDRFSAQQFSDYHSELNMSSLELGDSALYFCASSLGTARNTIYFGEGSWLTVV.

The gene calls are TRBV5-1 and TRBJ2-1; TRBD1 aligns across 7 bases. The V gene's germline CDR1 is SGHRS and CDR2 YFSETQ. After removal of 2 bases from V and 7 bases from J, the junction contained 3 bases not matched to a gene. The CDR3 has 13 amino acids. The CDR3 protein is CASSFTGENEQFF. The CDR3 DNA is TGCGCCAGCAGCTTCACAGGGGAAAATGAGCAGTTCTTC.

This clonotype has at least ten counts. V usage is TRBV2 and J usage is TRBJ1-2; 8 nucleotides match TRBD1. The germline V gene encodes CDR1 SNHLY and CDR2 FYNNEI. Germline trimming cut 6 bases from V and 0 bases from J; bases unmatched to any gene: 9. The CDR3 runs to 16 residues. The CDR3: CASSDPTGGTNYGYTF. CDR3 DNA sequence: TGTGCCAGCAGCGATCCTACAGGGGGGACTAACTATGGCTACACCTTC.